This T cell receptor beta chain was sequenced in a study of shared clonotypes between healthy human individuals. HIV-negative, healthy adults without recent acute infections or vaccinations were the donors. CDR1 and CDR2 (germline): SGHRS, YFSETQ. This CDR3 has 14 amino acids. V was clipped by 4 bases and J by 5 bases, with 15 bases between them. Method: immunoSEQ multiplex PCR; TCRdb's copy keeps in-frame clones and lacks some. In the table there are under 1,100,000 clones, about 75% of which are singletons. Sequencing was done on a sample of memory CD4+ T cells sorted from blood. The subset here: CD45RA-negative fraction. The chain employs TRBV5-1 and TRBJ1-1; a possible D gene is TRBD1 (5 bases). The receptor was isolated from a man aged 18-30 years in good health. CDR3 nucleotides: TGCGCCAGCAGCCACACTCTCGGGGGAACTGAAGCTTTCTTT. The encoded protein is CASSHTLGGTEAFF.